The 5 T cell receptor beta chains listed next were all sequenced from one sample in a study of technical replicates of blood from several donors. TCRdb keeps only in-frame clones here, not all; method: immunoSEQ multiplex PCR. This table holds tens of thousands of clones, 95% to 97% found once. Sample: T cells isolated from PBMCs. The receptors stem from a human donor in good health.

This chain links TRBV9 with TRBJ2-2; D unclear. V was pared by 0 bases and J by 1 base, with 7 bases between. Germline CDR1 is SGDLS and CDR2 is YYNGEE. The CDR3 totals 15 residues. The CDR3 loop reads CASSVDSGNTGELFF. The CDR3 nucleotides are TGTGCCAGCAGCGTAGACTCGGGGAACACCGGGGAGCTGTTTTTT.

V gene TRBV14 combines with J gene TRBJ1-2; 10 nucleotides match TRBD1. CDR1 SGHDN and CDR2 FVKESK come from the germline V gene. V shed 5 bases and J 8 bases; nucleotides not matched to a gene: 5. This CDR3 region has 13 residues. The CDR3 nucleotides read TGTGCCAGCAGCGCGACAGGGGGCCTGGGCTACACCTTC. Residues: CASSATGGLGYTF.

This chain joins TRBV6-1 and TRBJ1-2, with D unclear. Trimming pared 6 bases from V and 0 bases from J, leaving 14 bases between. The CDR3 has 15 residues. Germline CDR1 MNHNS, CDR2 SASEGT. The CDR3 region is CASSDTSGTNYGYTF. CDR3 DNA: TGTGCCAGCAGCGACACATCGGGGACTAACTATGGCTACACCTTC.

The CDR3 is CASSVALGGASAGELFF. CDR3 in DNA: TGTGCCAGCAGCGTAGCTCTAGGAGGGGCGAGTGCCGGGGAGCTGTTTTTT. The chain employs TRBV9 and TRBJ2-2; tentative D call: TRBD2 (6 bases). Germline V gene sequence: CDR1 SGDLS, CDR2 YYNGEE. The CDR3 is 17 residues long. Trimming pared 0 bases from V and 6 bases from J, leaving 18 bases between.

The chain carries TRBV25-1 and TRBJ2-7; maybe TRBD2 (5 bases). The CDR3 contains 14 residues. CDR1 is MGHDK and CDR2 is SYGVNS in the germline V gene. V lost 4 bases and J lost 2, with 12 bases in between. The CDR3 nucleotides read TGTGCCAGCAGTGGGACTCATACACCCTACGAGCAGTACTTC. Its protein is CASSGTHTPYEQYF.